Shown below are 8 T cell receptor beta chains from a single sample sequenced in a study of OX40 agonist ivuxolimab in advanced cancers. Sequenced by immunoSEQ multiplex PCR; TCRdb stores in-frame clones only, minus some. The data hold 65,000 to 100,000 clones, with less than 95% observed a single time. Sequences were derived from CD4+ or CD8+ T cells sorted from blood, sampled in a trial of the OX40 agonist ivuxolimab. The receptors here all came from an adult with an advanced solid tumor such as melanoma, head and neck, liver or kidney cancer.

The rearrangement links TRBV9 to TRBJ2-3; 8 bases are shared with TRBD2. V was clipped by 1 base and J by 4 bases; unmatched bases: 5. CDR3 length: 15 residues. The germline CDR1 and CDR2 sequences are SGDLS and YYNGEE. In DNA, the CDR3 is TGTGCCAGCAGCGTATTCTCAGCGGGGGCAGATACGCAGTATTTT. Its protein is CASSVFSAGADTQYF.

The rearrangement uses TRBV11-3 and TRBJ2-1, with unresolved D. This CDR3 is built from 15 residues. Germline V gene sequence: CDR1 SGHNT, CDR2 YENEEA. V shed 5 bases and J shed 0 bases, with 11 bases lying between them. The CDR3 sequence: CASSPFRGSYNEQFF. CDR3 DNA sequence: TGTGCCAGCAGCCCTTTTCGCGGCTCCTACAATGAGCAGTTCTTC.

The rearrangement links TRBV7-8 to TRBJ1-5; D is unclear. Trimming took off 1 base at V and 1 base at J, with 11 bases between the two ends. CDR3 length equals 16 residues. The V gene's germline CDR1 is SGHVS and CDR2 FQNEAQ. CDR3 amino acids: CASSLGRGSSNQPQHF. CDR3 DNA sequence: TGTGCCAGCAGCTTAGGGCGGGGTTCCAGCAATCAGCCCCAGCATTTT.

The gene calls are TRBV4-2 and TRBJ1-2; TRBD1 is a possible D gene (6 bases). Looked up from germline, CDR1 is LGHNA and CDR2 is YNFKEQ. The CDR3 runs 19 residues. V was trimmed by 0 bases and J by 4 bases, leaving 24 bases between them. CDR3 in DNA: TGTGCCAGCAGCCAAGATAAACGGTTGGGACACCCGAGAAGCTATGGCTACACCTTC. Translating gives CASSQDKRLGHPRSYGYTF.

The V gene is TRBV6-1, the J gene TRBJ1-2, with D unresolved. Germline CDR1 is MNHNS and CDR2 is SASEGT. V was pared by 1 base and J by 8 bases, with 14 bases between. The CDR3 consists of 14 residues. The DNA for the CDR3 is TGTGCCAGCAGTGAAGTTGTCAATCCGGGGGGCTACACCTTC. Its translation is CASSEVVNPGGYTF.

CDR3 coding DNA: TGTGCCAGCAGCTTTGGGGACAGGGCATCGGCTGGCTACACCTTC. It translates to CASSFGDRASAGYTF. The rearrangement uses TRBV7-2 and TRBJ1-2, with TRBD1 identical over 9 bases. The V and J ends lost 3 bases and 7 bases, in that order; junction bases with no gene match: 9. The CDR3 contains 15 residues. CDR1 and CDR2 from the germline V gene are SGHTA and FQGNSA.

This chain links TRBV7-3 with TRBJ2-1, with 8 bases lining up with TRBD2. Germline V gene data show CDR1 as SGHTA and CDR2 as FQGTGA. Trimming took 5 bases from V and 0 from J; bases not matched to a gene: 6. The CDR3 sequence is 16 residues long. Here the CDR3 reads CASSAIAGSSYNEQFF. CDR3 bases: TGTGCCAGCAGCGCCATAGCGGGGAGCTCCTACAATGAGCAGTTCTTC.

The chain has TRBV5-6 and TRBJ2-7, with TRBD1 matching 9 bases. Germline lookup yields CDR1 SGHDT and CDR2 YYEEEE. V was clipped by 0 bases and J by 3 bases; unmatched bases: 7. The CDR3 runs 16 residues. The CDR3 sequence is CASSLEFRTGVYEQYV. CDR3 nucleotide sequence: TGTGCCAGCAGCTTGGAATTTCGGACAGGGGTCTACGAGCAGTACGTC.